These 6 T cell receptor beta chains came from one sample sequenced in a study of OX40 agonist ivuxolimab in advanced cancers. Data came from immunoSEQ multiplex PCR; TCRdb stores just in-frame clones and leaves some out. The sample yields tens of thousands of clones, 82% seen once. The sample was CD4+ or CD8+ T cells sorted from blood, taken in a trial of the OX40 agonist ivuxolimab. These receptors all stem from an adult with an advanced solid tumor such as melanoma, head and neck, liver or kidney cancer.

This clone was detected once. The V call is TRBV19, the J call TRBJ2-7, with a possible D match to TRBD2 (5 bases). This CDR3 contains 14 residues. CDR1 is LNHDA and CDR2 is SQIVND in the germline V gene (reference sequence). V was cut by 6 bases and J by 5 bases, with 17 bases left in between. In DNA, the CDR3 is TGTGCCAGTAGACTCCGGGCCCATAGCGACGAGCAGTACTTC. Protein product: CASRLRAHSDEQYF.

CDR3 sequence reads: CASSFWGEQFF. CDR3 coding DNA: TGTGCCAGCAGTTTTTGGGGTGAGCAGTTCTTC. The chain carries TRBV27 and TRBJ2-1, with D unresolved. Germline V gives CDR1 MNHEY, CDR2 SMNVEV (reference sequence). The ends were cut back, 3 bases at V and 9 bases at J, with 6 bases in the middle. This CDR3 contains 11 residues.

V gene TRBV28 combines with J gene TRBJ1-1; the D is unclear. Germline-derived CDR1 and CDR2 are MDHEN and SYDVKM. This CDR3 region has 16 residues. The V end was cut by 5 bases, the J end by 1 base, with 17 bases between. The CDR3 sequence: CASSQRGSPGNTEAFF. The CDR3, as DNA: TGTGCCAGCAGTCAACGCGGGAGTCCGGGGAACACTGAAGCTTTCTTT.

J is TRBJ1-1 and V is TRBV6-6, with D hard to call. The CDR3 extends over 13 amino acids. The V gene's germline CDR1 is MNHNY and CDR2 SVGAGI (reference sequence). V gave up 8 bases and J gave up 3 bases, with 13 bases separating them. The DNA for the CDR3 is TGTGCCAGCTTCCCTGGGTCATACACTGAAGCTTTCTTT. This codes for CASFPGSYTEAFF.

CDR3 in DNA: TGTGCCAGTGGATGGACAGGGAACACTGAAGCTTTCTTT. Protein: CASGWTGNTEAFF. The chain is built from TRBV19 and TRBJ1-1; 7 positions agree with TRBD1. Germline trimming cut 8 bases from V and 1 base from J; bases unmatched to any gene: 4. The CDR3 runs to 13 residues. The germline gives CDR1 LNHDA, CDR2 SQIVND (reference sequence).

V gene TRBV4-3 combines with J gene TRBJ1-1, with D perhaps matching TRBD1 (6 bases). V was pared by 5 bases and J by 3 bases, with 16 bases between. The CDR3 is made up of 15 amino acids. Germline V gene data show CDR1 as LGHNA and CDR2 as YSLEER. The CDR3 loop reads CASSEGGGRDTEAFF. CDR3 in DNA: TGCGCCAGCAGCGAAGGAGGGGGAAGAGACACTGAAGCTTTCTTT.